This is a list of T cell receptor beta chains from one sample in a study of cytomegalovirus exposure and HLA in healthy donors. Sequencing used immunoSEQ multiplex PCR; TCRdb keeps in-frame clones, though not all of them. In the table there are 200,000 to 250,000 clones, around 87% of which are singletons. What was sequenced was PBMCs. These TCRs come from a woman aged 18-35 years in good health and CMV-seropositive. Each CDR3 is given with its conserved first and last residue. Fields, in order: clone size, V gene, J gene, D gene, CDR3 length, CDR3 DNA, CDR3 protein. The D gene is left open where the match is weak. Where a row states a size, it is once, few, many or the class of an expanded clone; other rows omit it.

size: NA
V: TRBV27
J: TRBJ2-2
D: TRBD2
length: 14
DNA: TGTGCCAGCAAGCGGGGACCTGACCCCTGGGAGCTGTTTTTT
CDR3: CASKRGPDPWELFF

size: few
V: TRBV25-1
J: TRBJ2-7
D: NA
length: 14
DNA: TGTGCCAGCAGTGGGGGCGACGTGGATCGCGAGCAGTACTTC
CDR3: CASSGGDVDREQYF

size: NA
V: TRBV30
J: TRBJ1-1
D: NA
length: 14
DNA: TGTGCCTGGAGTAAGGAGGGCCGGGGTACTGAAGCTTTCTTT
CDR3: CAWSKEGRGTEAFF

size: NA
V: TRBV4-1
J: TRBJ2-7
D: NA
length: 16
DNA: TGCGCCAGCAGCCAAGATCCGGGGGGCGTAGCCTACGAGCAGTACTTC
CDR3: CASSQDPGGVAYEQYF

size: NA
V: TRBV15
J: TRBJ2-1
D: TRBD2
length: 12
DNA: TGTGCCACTGGGACTAGCGGCATAGGGCAGTTCTTC
CDR3: CATGTSGIGQFF

size: NA
V: TRBV5-4
J: TRBJ2-3
D: NA
length: 17
DNA: TGTGCCAGCAGCTGGATCCCGGGCGGGCTCAGCACAGATACGCAGTATTTT
CDR3: CASSWIPGGLSTDTQYF

size: NA
V: TRBV28
J: TRBJ2-5
D: NA
length: 16
DNA: TGTGCCAGCAGTACCCTAGGAGGGGCGCTAGGCCGGACCCAGTACTTC
CDR3: CASSTLGGALGRTQYF

size: NA
V: TRBV5-4
J: TRBJ2-2
D: NA
length: 17
DNA: TGTGCCAGCAGCCAGGGGGTGGGGGGCACCATGACCGGGGAGCTGTTTTTT
CDR3: CASSQGVGGTMTGELFF

size: NA
V: TRBV6-1
J: TRBJ2-7
D: NA
length: 18
DNA: TGTGCCAGCAGTGCAGGGCCTGACCCCAGCCGCTACTCCTACGAGCAGTACTTC
CDR3: CASSAGPDPSRYSYEQYF

size: NA
V: TRBV9
J: TRBJ2-6
D: NA
length: 13
DNA: TGTGCCAGCAGCCTATGGGGGGCCAACGTCCTGACTTTC
CDR3: CASSLWGANVLTF

size: NA
V: TRBV5-1
J: TRBJ1-2
D: NA
length: 14
DNA: TGCGCCAGCTCTCGAGAGGCTCCCCGCTATGGCTACACCTTC
CDR3: CASSREAPRYGYTF

size: NA
V: TRBV29-1
J: TRBJ1-4
D: NA
length: 16
DNA: TGCAGCGTTGAAGGGATAGGTGACAGTGACAATGAAAAACTGTTTTTT
CDR3: CSVEGIGDSDNEKLFF

size: NA
V: TRBV2
J: TRBJ1-4
D: NA
length: 14
DNA: TGTGCCAGCAGCCCTACAGGTTTCAATGAAAAACTGTTTTTT
CDR3: CASSPTGFNEKLFF

size: NA
V: TRBV5-4
J: TRBJ2-3
D: NA
length: 15
DNA: TGTGCCAGCAGCTTCTACGGGGTTAGCACAGATACGCAGTATTTT
CDR3: CASSFYGVSTDTQYF

size: once
V: TRBV4-1
J: TRBJ2-1
D: TRBD2
length: 16
DNA: TGCGCCAGCAGCCAAGAGTCACTAGCGGGGGGCAATGAGCAGTTCTTC
CDR3: CASSQESLAGGNEQFF

size: NA
V: TRBV29-1
J: TRBJ1-4
D: NA
length: 13
DNA: TGCAGCGCCCAGACAGATTCTAATGAAAAACTGTTTTTT
CDR3: CSAQTDSNEKLFF

size: once
V: TRBV6-5
J: TRBJ1-3
D: TRBD1
length: 14
DNA: TGTGCCAGCAGCAACCGGGACAGACGAAACACCATATATTTT
CDR3: CASSNRDRRNTIYF

size: NA
V: TRBV2
J: TRBJ2-3
D: TRBD2
length: 15
DNA: TGTGCCAGCAGTGAAGGTAGCGGGAGCACAGATACGCAGTATTTT
CDR3: CASSEGSGSTDTQYF

size: NA
V: TRBV27
J: TRBJ2-4
D: TRBD1
length: 18
DNA: TGTGCCAGCAGTTTATGGACAGGGGGCTCGTGGGCCAAAAACATTCAGTACTTC
CDR3: CASSLWTGGSWAKNIQYF

size: NA
V: TRBV9
J: TRBJ2-1
D: TRBD2
length: 17
DNA: TGTGCCAGCAGCGCGGGGGGGGGCTACCTCGCCTACAATGAGCAGTTCTTC
CDR3: CASSAGGGYLAYNEQFF

size: NA
V: TRBV28
J: TRBJ1-2
D: NA
length: 18
DNA: TGTGCCAGCAGTTTCAGCTTGCCGAAGCAGGGCCCGAACTATGGCTACACCTTC
CDR3: CASSFSLPKQGPNYGYTF

size: NA
V: TRBV7-8
J: TRBJ2-3
D: NA
length: 15
DNA: TGTGCCAGCAGCTTATTTCAGGGTGTGACAGATACGCAGTATTTT
CDR3: CASSLFQGVTDTQYF